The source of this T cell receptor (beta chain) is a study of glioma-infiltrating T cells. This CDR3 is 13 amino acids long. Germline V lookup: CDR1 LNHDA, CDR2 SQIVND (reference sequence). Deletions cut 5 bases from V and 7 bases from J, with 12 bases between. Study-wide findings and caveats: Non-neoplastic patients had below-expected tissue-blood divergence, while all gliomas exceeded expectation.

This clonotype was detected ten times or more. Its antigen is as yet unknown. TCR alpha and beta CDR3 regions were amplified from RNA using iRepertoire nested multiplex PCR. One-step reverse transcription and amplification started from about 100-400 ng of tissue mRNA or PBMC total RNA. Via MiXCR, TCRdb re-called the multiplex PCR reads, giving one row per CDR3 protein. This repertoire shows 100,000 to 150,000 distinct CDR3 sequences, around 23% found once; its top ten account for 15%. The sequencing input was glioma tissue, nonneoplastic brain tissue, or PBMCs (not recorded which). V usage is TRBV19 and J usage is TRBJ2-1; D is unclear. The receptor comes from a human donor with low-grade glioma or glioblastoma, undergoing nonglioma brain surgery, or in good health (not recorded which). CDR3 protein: CASSVTASNEQFF. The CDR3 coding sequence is TGTGCCAGTAGTGTTACAGCATCTAATGAGCAGTTCTTC.